The entry that follows covers one T cell receptor (beta chain) sequence. The data originate from a study of T cells in Graves' hyperthyroidism and ophthalmopathy. CDR3 size: 13 residues. Between the trimmed V and J ends, which lost 3 bases and 2 bases, there was a span of 8 bases. Amplification of TCR beta CDR3 regions used RNA as the template. The TCR CDR3 was amplified in a first-round RT-PCR using the HTBI primer set. TCRdb used MiXCR to reprocess the multiplex PCR reads, holding one entry per CDR3 protein. Of roughly 300,000 distinct CDR3 sequences in the sample, over 15% are singletons; the top ten hold roughly 49%. Uncontrolled infection, other autoimmune disease, pregnancy and lactation each barred patients from inclusion. Diagnostic assessment was based on clinical symptoms, serum thyroxine and TRAb, thyroid ultrasound and orbital computed tomography.

Sequences were obtained from blood. The rearrangement links TRBV12-3 or TRBV12-4 to TRBJ2-7, with D maybe TRBD1 (6 bases). The TCR was taken from a woman in her forties or fifties with Graves' hyperthyroidism. The chain's CDR3 is CASSLGATYEQYF. The CDR3 bases are TGTGCCAGCAGTTTGGGGGCCACCTACGAGCAGTACTTC.